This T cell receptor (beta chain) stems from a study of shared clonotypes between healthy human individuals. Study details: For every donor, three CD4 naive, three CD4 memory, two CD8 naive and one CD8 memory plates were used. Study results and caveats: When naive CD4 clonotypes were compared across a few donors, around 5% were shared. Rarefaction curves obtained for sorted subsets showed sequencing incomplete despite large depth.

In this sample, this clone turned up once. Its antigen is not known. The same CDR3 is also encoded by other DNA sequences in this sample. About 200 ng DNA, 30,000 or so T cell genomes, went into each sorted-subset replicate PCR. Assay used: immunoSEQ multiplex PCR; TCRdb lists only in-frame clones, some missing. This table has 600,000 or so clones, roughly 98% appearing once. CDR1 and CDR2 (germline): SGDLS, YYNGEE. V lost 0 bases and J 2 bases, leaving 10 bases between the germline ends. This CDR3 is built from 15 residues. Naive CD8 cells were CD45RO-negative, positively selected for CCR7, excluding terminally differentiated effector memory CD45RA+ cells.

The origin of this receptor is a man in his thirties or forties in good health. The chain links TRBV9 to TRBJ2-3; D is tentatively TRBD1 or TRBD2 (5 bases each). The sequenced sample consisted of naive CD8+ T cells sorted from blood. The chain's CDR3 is CASSVGGGITDTQYF. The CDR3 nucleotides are TGTGCCAGCAGCGTAGGTGGGGGAATCACAGATACGCAGTATTTT.